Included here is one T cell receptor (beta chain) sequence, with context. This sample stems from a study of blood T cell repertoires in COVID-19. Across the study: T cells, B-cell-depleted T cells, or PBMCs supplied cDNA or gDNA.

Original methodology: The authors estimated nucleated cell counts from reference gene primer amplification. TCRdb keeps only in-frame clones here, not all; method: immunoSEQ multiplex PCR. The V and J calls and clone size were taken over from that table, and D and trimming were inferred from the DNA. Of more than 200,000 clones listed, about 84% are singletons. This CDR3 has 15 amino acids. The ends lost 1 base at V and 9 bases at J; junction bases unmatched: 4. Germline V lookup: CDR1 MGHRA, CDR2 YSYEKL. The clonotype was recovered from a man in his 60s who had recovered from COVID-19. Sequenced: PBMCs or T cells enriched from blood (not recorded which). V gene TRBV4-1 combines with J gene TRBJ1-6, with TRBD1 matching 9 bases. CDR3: CASSQGGQGFSPLHF. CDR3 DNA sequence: TGCGCCAGCAGCCAAGGAGGACAGGGGTTTTCACCCCTCCACTTT.